The sequence of this TCR beta chain was determined in a study of CXCR3 chemokines and chemotherapy response in bladder cancer. TCRdb reprocessed the PCR reads via MiXCR and lists one record per CDR3 protein. The sample lists about 8,600 distinct CDR3 sequences; approximately 12% were seen once. Germline lookup yields CDR1 SGHDN and CDR2 FVKESK. With 1 base removed from V and 4 bases from J, the gap between germline ends came to 7 bases. This CDR3 is built from 13 residues. This clonotype was seen more than once but under ten times. The chain has TRBV14 and TRBJ1-2; D unclear. The sample was gathered from a patient whose treatment included neoadjuvant chemotherapy. This sequence was found in a human donor with bladder cancer that responded to neoadjuvant chemotherapy. The CDR3 loop is CASSQVPGYGYTF. In nucleotides, the CDR3 is TGTGCCAGCAGCCAAGTACCGGGCTATGGCTACACCTTC.